Listed below are T cell receptor beta chains from one sample, sequenced in a study of blood T cell repertoires in COVID-19. Profiling relied on immunoSEQ multiplex PCR, and the TCRdb table lists in-frame clones only, not all of them. The profile covers roughly 230,000 clones, with approximately 84% appearing a single time and approximately 4.8% taken by the ten largest. Sequenced sample: peripheral blood. The receptors here all came from a man in his fifties or sixties with active or convalescent COVID-19. Both conserved end residues are part of each CDR3. A D gene is named only where the DNA matches it firmly. Part of the rows lack a size; the others show once, few, many or a class for expanded clones.

D: TRBD1; J: TRBJ2-7; V: TRBV6-6; size: NA; CDR3: CASTQQGAGEQYF; DNA: TGTGCCAGCACGCAACAGGGGGCTGGCGAGCAGTACTTC
D: NA; J: TRBJ1-5; V: TRBV23-1; size: NA; CDR3: CASRDRRLFGNQPQHF; DNA: TGCGCCAGCAGAGACAGGCGGTTATTTGGCAATCAGCCCCAGCATTTT
D: NA; J: TRBJ2-7; V: TRBV11-3; size: once; CDR3: CASSLNGGEQYF; DNA: TGTGCCAGCAGCTTAAACGGGGGCGAGCAGTACTTC
D: TRBD1; J: TRBJ1-2; V: TRBV27; size: NA; CDR3: CASSLSKTGGNYGYTF; DNA: TGTGCCAGCAGTTTATCGAAGACAGGGGGAAACTATGGCTACACCTTC
D: TRBD1; J: TRBJ1-1; V: TRBV6-5; size: NA; CDR3: CASSQTGGTEAFF; DNA: TGTGCCAGCAGCCAAACAGGGGGCACTGAAGCTTTCTTT
D: TRBD1; J: TRBJ1-6; V: TRBV30; size: NA; CDR3: CAWRGKAGGRNSPLHF; DNA: TGTGCCTGGAGGGGCAAGGCAGGGGGTAGAAATTCACCCCTCCACTTT
D: TRBD1; J: TRBJ1-1; V: TRBV4-1; size: once; CDR3: CASSQEQGAVTEAFF; DNA: TGCGCCAGCAGCCAAGAACAGGGGGCTGTAACTGAAGCTTTCTTT
D: TRBD1; J: TRBJ1-2; V: TRBV28; size: NA; CDR3: CASRSQGVWFQGNGYTF; DNA: TGTGCCAGCAGGAGTCAGGGGGTGTGGTTCCAAGGTAATGGCTACACCTTC
D: TRBD2; J: TRBJ2-3; V: TRBV11-1; size: NA; CDR3: CASSPREARHTQYF; DNA: TGTGCCAGCAGCCCCCGGGAGGCGCGTCATACGCAGTATTTT
D: NA; J: TRBJ2-5; V: TRBV5-1; size: NA; CDR3: CASSPIDPKKGETQYF; DNA: TGCGCCAGCAGCCCAATAGACCCAAAAAAGGGGGAGACCCAGTACTTC
D: NA; J: TRBJ2-1; V: TRBV5-4; size: NA; CDR3: CASSTPRGTDNEQFF; DNA: TGTGCCAGCAGCACGCCCAGGGGAACGGATAATGAGCAGTTCTTC
D: NA; J: TRBJ1-1; V: TRBV18; size: NA; CDR3: CASSPGRNTEAFF; DNA: TGTGCCAGCTCACCGGGCAGAAACACTGAAGCTTTCTTT
D: TRBD1; J: TRBJ1-3; V: TRBV19; size: NA; CDR3: CASRTGGTSGNTIYF; DNA: TGTGCCAGTAGGACAGGGGGAACTTCTGGAAACACCATATATTTT
D: NA; J: TRBJ2-1; V: TRBV30; size: NA; CDR3: CAGKRLAGSGSSYNEQFF; DNA: TGTGCCGGAAAGAGACTGGCAGGTAGCGGAAGCTCCTACAATGAGCAGTTCTTC
D: NA; J: TRBJ1-5; V: TRBV19; size: few; CDR3: CASSHSRQPNQPQHF; DNA: TGTGCCAGTAGTCATAGTCGACAGCCCAATCAGCCCCAGCATTTT
D: TRBD2; J: TRBJ2-7; V: TRBV7-2; size: NA; CDR3: CASGGGVAYEQYF; DNA: TGTGCCAGCGGGGGAGGGGTAGCCTACGAGCAGTACTTC
D: NA; J: TRBJ1-4; V: TRBV20-1; size: NA; CDR3: CSARPNEKLFF; DNA: TGCAGTGCTAGACCAAATGAAAAACTGTTTTTT
D: TRBD2; J: TRBJ2-7; V: TRBV5-1; size: once; CDR3: CASSPGGGTTSYEQYF; DNA: TGCGCCAGCAGTCCCGGGGGGGGGACGACCTCCTACGAGCAGTACTTC
D: TRBD1; J: TRBJ1-1; V: TRBV19; size: few; CDR3: CASSTISGTGVTEAFF; DNA: TGTGCCAGTAGTACCATATCCGGGACAGGGGTGACTGAAGCTTTCTTT
D: NA; J: TRBJ1-4; V: TRBV6-5; size: NA; CDR3: CASSYQGRSNEKLFF; DNA: TGTGCCAGCAGTTACCAAGGGAGGTCTAATGAAAAACTGTTTTTT
D: NA; J: TRBJ2-7; V: TRBV19; size: NA; CDR3: CASSFAFSSYEQYF; DNA: TGTGCCAGTAGTTTTGCGTTTAGCTCCTACGAGCAGTACTTC
D: NA; J: TRBJ1-2; V: TRBV18; size: few; CDR3: CASSPSQGLGYTF; DNA: TGTGCCAGCTCACCAAGCCAGGGGTTGGGCTACACCTTC
D: NA; J: TRBJ2-1; V: TRBV3-1/TRBV3-2; size: NA; CDR3: CASSARDKGYYNEQFF; DNA: TGTGCCAGCAGCGCCCGGGACAAGGGGTACTACAATGAGCAGTTCTTC
D: NA; J: TRBJ2-7; V: TRBV2; size: NA; CDR3: CASSEDGGAHYEQYF; DNA: TGTGCCAGCAGTGAAGACGGAGGGGCACACTACGAGCAGTACTTC
D: TRBD1; J: TRBJ1-3; V: TRBV30; size: NA; CDR3: CAEWDRGSGNTIYF; DNA: TGTGCCGAGTGGGACAGGGGATCTGGAAACACCATATATTTT
D: NA; J: TRBJ1-6; V: TRBV9; size: once; CDR3: CASSVRTDNSPLHF; DNA: TGTGCCAGCAGCGTCCGGACAGATAATTCACCCCTCCACTTT
D: TRBD1; J: TRBJ2-7; V: TRBV15; size: NA; CDR3: CATSRSGRQGDPYEQYF; DNA: TGTGCCACCAGCAGATCAGGCCGACAGGGGGATCCTTACGAGCAGTACTTC
D: TRBD1; J: TRBJ1-4; V: TRBV6-6; size: NA; CDR3: CASSYPGQGGGEKLFF; DNA: TGTGCCAGCAGTTACCCGGGACAGGGGGGAGGTGAAAAACTGTTTTTT
D: NA; J: TRBJ1-2; V: TRBV5-5; size: NA; CDR3: CASMGQLNYGYTF; DNA: TGTGCCAGTATGGGGCAGTTGAACTATGGCTACACCTTC
D: NA; J: TRBJ1-2; V: TRBV7-2; size: NA; CDR3: CASSSTGFGYTF; DNA: TGTGCCAGCAGCTCCACAGGGTTCGGCTACACCTTC
D: NA; J: TRBJ2-2; V: TRBV5-1; size: NA; CDR3: CASSLEQITGELFF; DNA: TGCGCCAGCAGCTTGGAACAAATAACCGGGGAGCTGTTTTTT
D: NA; J: TRBJ1-2; V: TRBV5-1; size: NA; CDR3: CASSSGGGEKGYTF; DNA: TGCGCCAGCAGCTCCGGCGGGGGGGAAAAAGGCTACACCTTC
D: NA; J: TRBJ1-1; V: TRBV7-8; size: NA; CDR3: CASSQDRMNTEAFF; DNA: TGTGCCAGCAGTCAAGACAGAATGAACACTGAAGCTTTCTTT
D: TRBD1; J: TRBJ1-5; V: TRBV2; size: NA; CDR3: CASSGQGAGSRNQPQHF; DNA: TGTGCCAGCAGTGGTCAGGGGGCCGGGAGTCGAAATCAGCCCCAGCATTTT
D: NA; J: TRBJ1-5; V: TRBV19; size: NA; CDR3: CATSLGGKQPQHF; DNA: TGTGCCACCTCCTTGGGAGGGAAACAGCCCCAGCATTTT
D: TRBD1; J: TRBJ2-1; V: TRBV6-4; size: NA; CDR3: CASSDSGTGVNEQFF; DNA: TGTGCCAGCAGTGACTCAGGGACAGGGGTCAATGAGCAGTTCTTC
D: TRBD2; J: TRBJ2-2; V: TRBV30; size: few; CDR3: CAWSGTSGAGGELFF; DNA: TGTGCCTGGAGCGGGACTAGCGGGGCAGGCGGGGAGCTGTTTTTT
D: TRBD1; J: TRBJ1-3; V: TRBV5-1; size: NA; CDR3: CASSQGTGRNTIYF; DNA: TGCGCCAGCAGCCAGGGGACAGGGAGGAACACCATATATTTT
D: TRBD1; J: TRBJ1-6; V: TRBV3-1/TRBV3-2; size: NA; CDR3: CASSQEEGANSPLHF; DNA: TGTGCCAGCAGCCAAGAAGAGGGGGCGAATTCACCCCTCCACTTT
D: NA; J: TRBJ1-6; V: TRBV14; size: NA; CDR3: CASSQSATWSPLHF; DNA: TGTGCCAGCAGCCAATCCGCTACCTGGTCACCCCTCCACTTT
D: NA; J: TRBJ1-2; V: TRBV18; size: NA; CDR3: CASSPQGQPDGYTF; DNA: TGTGCCAGCTCCCCGCAGGGACAACCCGATGGCTACACCTTC
D: NA; J: TRBJ2-7; V: TRBV18; size: NA; CDR3: CASSRDKSYEQYF; DNA: TGTGCCAGCTCACGGGACAAAAGCTACGAGCAGTACTTC
D: NA; J: TRBJ2-2; V: TRBV5-1; size: NA; CDR3: CASRSGGTNTGELFF; DNA: TGCGCCAGCAGAAGTGGGGGGACTAACACCGGGGAGCTGTTTTTT
D: NA; J: TRBJ1-3; V: TRBV15; size: NA; CDR3: CATSRDGLSGENTIYF; DNA: TGTGCCACCAGCAGAGATGGATTAAGCGGCGAAAACACCATATATTTT
D: NA; J: TRBJ1-2; V: TRBV30; size: NA; CDR3: CAWSHGGYGYTF; DNA: TGTGCCTGGAGCCACGGCGGCTATGGCTACACCTTC
D: NA; J: TRBJ2-7; V: TRBV3-1/TRBV3-2; size: NA; CDR3: CASSQQPYHEQYF; DNA: TGTGCCAGCAGCCAACAACCCTACCACGAGCAGTACTTC
D: NA; J: TRBJ1-2; V: TRBV5-5; size: NA; CDR3: CASSLLGAYGYTF; DNA: TGTGCCAGCAGCTTGCTGGGGGCCTATGGCTACACCTTC
D: NA; J: TRBJ1-4; V: TRBV28; size: NA; CDR3: CASSPDPHRGEKLFF; DNA: TGTGCCAGCAGTCCTGACCCGCATCGCGGGGAAAAACTGTTTTTT
D: TRBD1; J: TRBJ1-1; V: TRBV7-6; size: few; CDR3: CASSLKAGLDRGDTEAFF; DNA: TGTGCCAGCAGCTTAAAGGCTGGGTTAGACAGGGGGGACACTGAAGCTTTCTTT
D: NA; J: TRBJ1-1; V: TRBV9; size: NA; CDR3: CASSVEGRANTEAFF; DNA: TGTGCCAGCAGCGTAGAAGGCAGGGCGAACACTGAAGCTTTCTTT
D: NA; J: TRBJ1-1; V: TRBV12-3/TRBV12-4; size: NA; CDR3: CASSLRERGEAFF; DNA: TGTGCCAGCAGTTTACGGGAAAGAGGTGAAGCTTTCTTT
D: TRBD1; J: TRBJ1-2; V: TRBV19; size: NA; CDR3: CASSPDRVNYGYTF; DNA: TGTGCCAGTAGTCCAGACAGGGTTAACTATGGCTACACCTTC
D: NA; J: TRBJ1-4; V: TRBV5-1; size: once; CDR3: CASSSKTAGANEKLFF; DNA: TGCGCCAGCAGCTCTAAGACAGCGGGGGCTAATGAAAAACTGTTTTTT
D: NA; J: TRBJ2-5; V: TRBV10-3; size: once; CDR3: CAISGTSRQETQYF; DNA: TGTGCCATCAGTGGAACTAGCCGCCAAGAGACCCAGTACTTC